One and the same sample provided the 10 T cell receptor beta chains below, sequenced in a study of blood T cells in healthy people across ages. Primers used in a second PCR of roughly 7 to 12 cycles were a sample-barcoded 5' primer and a J-beta primer mix. TCRdb analysed the 5' RACE reads with MiXCR anew, one entry per CDR3 protein. Of 1.2 million to 1.5 million distinct CDR3 sequences listed, roughly 40% were seen once; the top ten hold under 8%. The specimen was blood. The receptors were sampled from a young woman in good health.

This rearrangement joins TRBV6-6 to TRBJ2-7; 9 bases align to TRBD2. The end of the DNA aligns better with TRBJ2-5, so the J call may be wrong. Looked up from germline, CDR1 is MNHNY and CDR2 is SVGAGI (reference sequence). The CDR3 covers 14 residues. The DNA of the CDR3 is TGTGCCAGCAAGGCGGGGGGGCCTTACGAGACCCAGTACTTC. It encodes CASKAGGPYETQYF.

This clonotype has just a few counts. The rearrangement links TRBV12-3 or TRBV12-4 to TRBJ2-3, with 7 bases identical to TRBD2. The CDR3 has 14 amino acids. V lost 11 bases and J lost 2; bases outside the gene matches: 10. DNA of the CDR3: TGTGCCGCCACAAGAGCGGGACCCACAGATACGCAGTATTTT. Translation: CAATRAGPTDTQYF.

The V gene is TRBV3-1, the J gene TRBJ1-5; D is uncertain. Between the trimmed V and J ends, which lost 0 bases and 0 bases, there was a span of 6 bases. The CDR3 sequence is 15 residues long. Germline V lookup: CDR1 LGHDT, CDR2 YNNKEL (reference sequence). CDR3 coding DNA: TGTGCCAGCAGCCAAGATACAGTTAGCAATCAGCCCCAGCATTTT. Translation: CASSQDTVSNQPQHF.

The chain employs TRBV4-2 and TRBJ2-5, with D maybe TRBD2 (6 bases). V lost 3 bases and J 1 base, leaving 9 bases between the germline ends. The CDR3 contains 14 residues. Germline V gives CDR1 LGHNA, CDR2 YNFKEQ. CDR3 nucleotide sequence: TGTGCCAGCAGCCATGCACTAGCCCAAGAGACCCAGTACTTC. Its protein is CASSHALAQETQYF.

The rearrangement joins TRBV20-1 to TRBJ1-2; 10 nucleotides agree with TRBD1. Germline-derived CDR1 and CDR2 are DFQATT and SNEGSKA (reference sequence). The CDR3 has 13 amino acids. V lost 1 base and J lost 8; bases outside the gene matches: 4. CDR3 sequence reads: CSARATGGGGYTF. In DNA, the CDR3 is TGCAGTGCTAGAGCGACAGGGGGCGGAGGCTACACCTTC.

The CDR3 DNA reads as TGTGCCAGCAGTAGCTCCGGGACTAGCATCTCGACCCAGTACTTC. It codes for CASSSSGTSISTQYF. The chain joins TRBV27 to TRBJ2-5; 9 positions agree with TRBD2. The CDR3 runs 15 residues. J was trimmed by 7 bases and V by 5 bases; bases with no gene match: 11. CDR1 is MNHEY and CDR2 is SMNVEV in the germline V gene (reference sequence).

This clonotype was detected only a few times. The chain's CDR3 is CASSLGGSPGGQYF. The CDR3 DNA reads TGTGCCAGCAGCTTAGGGGGTAGCCCCGGGGGGCAGTACTTC. V is TRBV7-2 and J is TRBJ2-7; D is perhaps TRBD2 (6 bases). This CDR3 has 14 residues. V dropped 1 base and J dropped 9 bases, with 16 bases sitting between them. The germline gives CDR1 SGHTA, CDR2 FQGNSA.

This clonotype appeared a few times. This chain links TRBV4-1 with TRBJ1-2; D possibly corresponds to TRBD1 (6 bases). Per the germline V gene, CDR1 is MGHRA and CDR2 is YSYEKL. The CDR3 spans 15 residues. V was trimmed by 2 bases and J by 8 bases, leaving 18 bases between them. The CDR3 DNA reads TGCGCCAGCAGCCAACCGTTGGACAGCTCTAGGGGCTACACCTTC. It yields the protein CASSQPLDSSRGYTF.

The table lists this clonotype with a few counts. V is TRBV12-3 or TRBV12-4 and J is TRBJ2-7, with D possibly TRBD2 on 6 matching bases. The CDR3 has 13 residues. V was pared by 6 bases and J by 2 bases, with 11 bases between. The CDR3 protein is CASSLDYPYEQYF. In DNA, the CDR3 is TGTGCCAGCAGCCTGGACTATCCCTACGAGCAGTACTTC.

There are a few counts of this clonotype. V gene TRBV12-3 or TRBV12-4 combines with J gene TRBJ2-7; TRBD2 might be the D (6 bases). V lost 6 bases to trimming and J lost 4 bases, with 13 bases between them. The CDR3 sequence is 13 residues long. In DNA, the CDR3 is TGTGCCAGCAGCCGGAGGGCCGGGTACGAGCAGTACTTC. Amino acids: CASSRRAGYEQYF.